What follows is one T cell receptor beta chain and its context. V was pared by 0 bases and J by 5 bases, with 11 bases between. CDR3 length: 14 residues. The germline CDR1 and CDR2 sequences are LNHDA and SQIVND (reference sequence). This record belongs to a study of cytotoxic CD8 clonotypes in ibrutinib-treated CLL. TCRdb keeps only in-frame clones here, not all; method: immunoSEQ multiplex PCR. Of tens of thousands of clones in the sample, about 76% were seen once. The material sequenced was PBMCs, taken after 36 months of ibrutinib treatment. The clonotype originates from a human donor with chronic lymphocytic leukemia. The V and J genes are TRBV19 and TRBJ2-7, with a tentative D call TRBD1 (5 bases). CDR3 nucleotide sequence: TGTGCCAGTAGTATAGATGGGTTAGGGGACGAGCAGTACTTC. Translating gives CASSIDGLGDEQYF. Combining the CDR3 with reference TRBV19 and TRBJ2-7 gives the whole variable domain DGGITQSPKYLFRKEGQNVTLSCEQNLNHDAMYWYRQDPGQGLRLIYYSQIVNDFQKGDIAEGYSVSREKKESFPLTVTSAQKNPTAFYLCASSIDGLGDEQYFGPGTRLTVT.